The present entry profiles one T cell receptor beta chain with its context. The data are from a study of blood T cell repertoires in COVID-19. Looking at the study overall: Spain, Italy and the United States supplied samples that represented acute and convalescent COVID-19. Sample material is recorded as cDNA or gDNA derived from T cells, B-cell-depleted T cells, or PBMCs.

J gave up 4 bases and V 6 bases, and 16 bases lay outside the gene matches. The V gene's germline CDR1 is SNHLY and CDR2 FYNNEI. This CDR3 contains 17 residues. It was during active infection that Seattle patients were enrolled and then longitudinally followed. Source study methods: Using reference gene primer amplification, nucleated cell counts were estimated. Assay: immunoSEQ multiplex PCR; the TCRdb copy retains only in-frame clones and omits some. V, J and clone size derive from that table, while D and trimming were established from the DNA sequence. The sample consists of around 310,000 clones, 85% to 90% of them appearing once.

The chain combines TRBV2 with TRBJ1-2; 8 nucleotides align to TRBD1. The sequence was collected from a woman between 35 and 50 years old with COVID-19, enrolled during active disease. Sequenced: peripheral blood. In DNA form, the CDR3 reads TGTGCCAGCAGCTATGGGACAGGAGTTGCCCCTACCTATGGCTACACCTTC. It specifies CASSYGTGVAPTYGYTF.